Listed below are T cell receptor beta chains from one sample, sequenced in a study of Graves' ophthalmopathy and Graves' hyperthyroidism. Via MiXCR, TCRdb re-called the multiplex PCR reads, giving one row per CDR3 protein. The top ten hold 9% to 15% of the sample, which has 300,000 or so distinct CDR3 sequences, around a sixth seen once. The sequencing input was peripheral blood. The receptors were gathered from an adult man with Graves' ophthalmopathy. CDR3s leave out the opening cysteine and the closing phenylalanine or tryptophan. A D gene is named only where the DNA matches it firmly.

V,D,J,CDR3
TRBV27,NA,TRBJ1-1,ASRLDLNTEAF
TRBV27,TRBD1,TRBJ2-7,ASSLLGTGNEQY
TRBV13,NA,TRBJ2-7,ASSKGTGYEQY
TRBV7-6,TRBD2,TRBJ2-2,ASSLGGGPNTGELF
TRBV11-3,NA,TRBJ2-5,ASSPRNVGETQY
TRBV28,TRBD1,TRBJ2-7,ASSEIQGAVREQY
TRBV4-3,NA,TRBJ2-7,ASSQDGWKQGEPYEQY
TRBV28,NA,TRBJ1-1,ASSLEVAGGAGTEAF
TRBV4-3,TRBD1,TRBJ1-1,ASSHSTGKYTEAF
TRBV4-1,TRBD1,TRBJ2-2,ASSQVWTGKTGELF
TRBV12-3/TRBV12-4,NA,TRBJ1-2,ASPVGQGSGYT
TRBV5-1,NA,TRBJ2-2,ASSSGGTNTGELF
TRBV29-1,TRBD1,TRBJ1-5,SVEGTGNQPQH
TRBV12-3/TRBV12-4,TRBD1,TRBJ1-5,ASRPGTGYSVKH
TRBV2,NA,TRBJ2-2,ASSEEYGADTGELF
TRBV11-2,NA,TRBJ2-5,ASSLVGLKKETQY
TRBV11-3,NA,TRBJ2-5,ASSLVSAVRQETQY
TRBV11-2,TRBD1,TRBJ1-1,ASSLTGGGNTEAF
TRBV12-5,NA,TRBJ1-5,ASGLAQPQH
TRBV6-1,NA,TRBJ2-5,ASSENPSTGETQY
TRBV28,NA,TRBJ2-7,ASSLYIGAYEQY
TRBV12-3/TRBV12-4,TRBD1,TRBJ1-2,ASSLMGQDGGYT
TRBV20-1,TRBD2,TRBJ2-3,SASTRTSGGATDTQY
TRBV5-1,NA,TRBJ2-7,ASSADLQVGEQY
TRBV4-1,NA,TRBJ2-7,ASSQDVRESVQY
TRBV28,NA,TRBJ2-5,ASSQRSTGKETQY
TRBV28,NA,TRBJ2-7,ASSRPWGGTYEQY
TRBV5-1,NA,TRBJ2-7,ASSLGGRRDEQY
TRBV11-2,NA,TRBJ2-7,ASSLDVSSYEQY
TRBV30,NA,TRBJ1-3,AWKAGNSGNTIY
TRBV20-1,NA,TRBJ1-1,SARPQQATEAF
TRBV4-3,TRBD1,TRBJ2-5,ASSQDWGTVGETQY
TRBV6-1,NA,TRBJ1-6,ASTRDDFSPLH
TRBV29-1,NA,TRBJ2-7,SVTGGQIPSYEQY
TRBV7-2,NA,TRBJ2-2,ASSVPTREPNTGSMF
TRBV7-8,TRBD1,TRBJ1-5,ASSRGTGGNQPQH
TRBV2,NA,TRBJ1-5,ASSARSGNQPQH
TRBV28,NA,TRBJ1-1,ASSVQQGDTEAF
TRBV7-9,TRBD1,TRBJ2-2,ASSWTDRATGELF
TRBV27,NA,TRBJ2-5,ASSLAWGVEETQY
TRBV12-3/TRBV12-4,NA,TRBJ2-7,ASSSPASEQY
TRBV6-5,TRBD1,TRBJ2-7,ASSYGGQAAYEQY
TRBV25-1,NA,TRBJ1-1,ASSEWSGKGTEAF
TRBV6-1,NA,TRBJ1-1,ASSLLGAQNTEAF
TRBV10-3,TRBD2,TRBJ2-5,AIRASGRPETQY
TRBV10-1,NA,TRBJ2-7,ASRARVSEQY
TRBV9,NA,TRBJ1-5,ASSADGYSNQPQH